The 29 T cell receptor beta chains listed next were all sequenced from one sample in a study of neurological immune-mediated disorders. One entry per CDR3 protein results from TCRdb running MiXCR on the 5' RACE reads. The data hold tens of thousands of distinct CDR3 sequences, with 2.6% observed a single time. Source material: PBMCs. All receptors come from a young woman with multiple sclerosis.

In its sample, this clonotype was seen many times. V usage is TRBV5-1 and J usage is TRBJ2-7; D ambiguous. This CDR3 region has 13 residues. V lost 2 bases to trimming and J lost 6 bases, with 12 bases between them. Germline V gene sequence: CDR1 SGHRS, CDR2 YFSETQ. The CDR3 reads CASSFTQDLEQYF. DNA of the CDR3: TGCGCCAGCAGCTTTACCCAGGACCTCGAGCAGTACTTC.

The sample holds many counts of this clonotype. DNA for the CDR3: TGCGCCAGCAGTTCGGGGATGACAGGTACTTCCTACGAGCAGTACTTC. Its translation is CASSSGMTGTSYEQYF. V gene TRBV5-1 combines with J gene TRBJ2-7, with D possibly TRBD1 on 6 matching bases. The V gene's germline CDR1 is SGHRS and CDR2 YFSETQ. The CDR3 covers 16 residues. Between the trimmed V and J ends, which lost 5 bases and 1 base, there was a span of 19 bases.

This clonotype was seen ten or more times. Here the CDR3 reads CASSVASGSYEQYF. CDR3 nucleotide sequence: TGTGCCAGCAGCGTAGCTAGCGGGAGCTACGAGCAGTACTTC. The V gene is TRBV9, the J gene TRBJ2-7; 10 bases are shared with TRBD2. CDR1 SGDLS and CDR2 YYNGEE come from the germline V gene. Trimming at V came to 0 bases and at J to 3 bases, leaving 0 bases not matched to a gene. CDR3 length: 14 amino acids.

There are many counts of this clonotype. V is TRBV7-2 and J is TRBJ2-5, with D tentatively TRBD1 or TRBD2 (6 bases each). The CDR3 spans 13 residues. CDR1 is SGHTA, CDR2 FQGNSA, per germline. V shed 4 bases and J shed 5 bases, with 11 bases lying between them. CDR3 in amino acids: CASSWRRGETQYF. CDR3 in DNA: TGTGCCAGCAGCTGGCGGAGGGGGGAGACCCAGTACTTC.

This clonotype has a count of ten or more. V gene TRBV6-2 or TRBV6-3 combines with J gene TRBJ1-5; no firm D call. V was trimmed by 4 bases and J by 2 bases, leaving 9 bases between them. Germline-derived CDR1 and CDR2 are MNHEY and SVGEGT. The CDR3 spans 14 residues. The CDR3 DNA is TGTGCCAGCAGTTGGAGTTTTGGCAATCAGCCCCAGCATTTT. Its protein product is CASSWSFGNQPQHF.

This clonotype was seen repeatedly, ten times or more. V and J are TRBV6-2 or TRBV6-3 and TRBJ2-1; D ambiguous. The length of the CDR3 is 13 residues. The germline V gene encodes CDR1 MNHEY and CDR2 SVGEGT. V lost 0 bases to trimming and J lost 6 bases, with 6 bases between them. The chain's CDR3 is CASSYSLFNEQFF. CDR3 nucleotides: TGTGCCAGCAGTTACTCTCTCTTCAATGAGCAGTTCTTC.

This clonotype was recorded at least ten times. The V call is TRBV6-1, the J call TRBJ2-3; tentatively, D is TRBD2 (6 bases). Germline CDR1 and CDR2: MNHNS and SASEGT. This CDR3 has 17 residues. Trimming removed 6 bases from V and 0 bases from J, with 19 bases in between. The CDR3 sequence is CASRRGVGQASTDTQYF. In nucleotides, the CDR3 is TGTGCCAGCAGGCGGGGCGTAGGGCAAGCAAGCACAGATACGCAGTATTTT.

This clonotype was recorded at least ten times. The chain couples TRBV19 to TRBJ1-4, with no clear D. In germline, CDR1 is LNHDA, CDR2 SQIVND (reference sequence). Trimming removed 9 bases from V and 8 bases from J, with 19 bases in between. CDR3 length: 14 amino acids. The CDR3, as DNA: TGTGCCAGCCGGAATCCGCTGCGGCGGGAAAAACTGTTTTTT. Translated, it gives CASRNPLRREKLFF.

The table lists this clonotype with many counts. This chain uses TRBV7-9 with TRBJ2-5; D is possibly TRBD2 (5 bases). V lost 2 bases to trimming and J lost 0 bases, with 10 bases between them. The germline V gene encodes CDR1 SEHNR and CDR2 FQNEAQ (reference sequence). The CDR3 sequence is 15 residues long. CDR3 loop: CASSLRFSDQETQYF. The CDR3 DNA reads as TGTGCCAGCAGCTTAAGATTTAGCGACCAAGAGACCCAGTACTTC.

This clonotype has ten or more counts. The chain carries TRBV10-3 and TRBJ2-7; D is unclear. In germline, CDR1 is ENHRY, CDR2 SYGVKD. CDR3 length: 15 residues. V shed 10 bases and J shed 3 bases, with 22 bases lying between them. This chain's CDR3 is CATKREGQVFYEQYF. The DNA of the CDR3 is TGTGCCACCAAAAGGGAAGGTCAGGTTTTCTACGAGCAGTACTTC.

At least ten counts were recorded for this clonotype. The chain employs TRBV27 and TRBJ2-1, with D perhaps TRBD2 (5 bases). The V gene lost 3 bases and the J gene lost 0 bases, with 6 bases spanning the gap. Germline CDR1 is MNHEY and CDR2 is SMNVEV (reference sequence). The CDR3 is 14 residues long. The CDR3 sequence: CASSLGSSYNEQFF. The CDR3 nucleotides read TGTGCCAGCAGTTTGGGGAGCTCCTACAATGAGCAGTTCTTC.

This clonotype was seen a handful of times. J is TRBJ2-7 and V is TRBV11-2, with D possibly TRBD1 on 6 matching bases. Germline CDR1 and CDR2: SGHAT and FQNNGV. Trimming removed 6 bases from V and 2 bases from J, with 11 bases in between. The CDR3 totals 13 residues. The CDR3: CASRGGQPYEQYF. The CDR3 DNA reads as TGTGCCAGCAGAGGGGGACAACCCTACGAGCAGTACTTC.

This clonotype showed up many times. The chain has TRBV5-1 and TRBJ1-1; D unresolved. The CDR3 spans 16 residues. The V and J ends lost 0 bases and 7 bases respectively, with 19 bases between them. CDR1 is SGHRS, CDR2 YFSETQ, per germline. The CDR3 DNA is TGCGCCAGCAGCTTGGTGGGGTATGGAGGGTCTAATGAAGCTTTCTTT. Its protein product is CASSLVGYGGSNEAFF. Based on the CDR3 plus reference TRBV5-1 and TRBJ1-1, the full variable domain is KAGVTQTPRYLIKTRGQQVTLSCSPISGHRSVSWYQQTPGQGLQFLFEYFSETQRNKGNFPGRFSGRQFSNSRSEMNVSTLELGDSALYLCASSLVGYGGSNEAFFGQGTRLTVV.

This clonotype was recorded at least ten times. The rearrangement uses TRBV20-1 and TRBJ2-7; D is tentatively TRBD1 or TRBD2 (6 bases each). V was trimmed by 6 bases and J by 5 bases, leaving 17 bases between them. This CDR3 region has 13 residues. Germline loops: CDR1 DFQATT, CDR2 SNEGSKA (reference sequence). Here the CDR3 reads CSAPLGGRNEQYF. CDR3 DNA sequence: TGCAGTGCCCCCTTGGGGGGCCGCAACGAGCAGTACTTC.

In this sample, this clonotype turned up many times. The gene calls are TRBV6-1 and TRBJ2-1, with 14 bases matching TRBD2. Germline V lookup: CDR1 MNHNS, CDR2 SASEGT. This CDR3 comprises 19 residues. Trimming took 7 bases from V and 4 from J; bases not matched to a gene: 15. The CDR3 spells CASTQGAATSGRAYNEQFF. The CDR3 DNA follows: TGTGCCAGCACCCAAGGTGCTGCGACTAGCGGGAGGGCTTACAATGAGCAGTTCTTC.

The table lists this clonotype with many counts. V usage is TRBV20-1 and J usage is TRBJ2-3; D is unresolved. The CDR3 runs 13 residues. CDR1 and CDR2 (germline): DFQATT, SNEGSKA (reference sequence). Trimming shortened V by 1 base and J by 5 bases, and 10 bases separated the two germline ends. CDR3: CSARAPLGDTQYF. Here the CDR3 DNA reads TGCAGTGCTAGAGCCCCACTGGGAGATACGCAGTATTTT.

At least ten counts were recorded for this clonotype. The chain recombines TRBV18 with TRBJ2-1; no definite D call. V was shortened by 3 bases and J by 8 bases, with 14 bases between the two germline ends. CDR1 and CDR2 (germline): KGHSH, LQKENI. CDR3 size: 14 residues. CDR3 protein: CASSPPSSADEQFF. CDR3 nucleotide sequence: TGTGCCAGCTCACCGCCTTCTTCGGCAGATGAGCAGTTCTTC.

This clonotype was picked up many times. This sequence joins TRBV10-3 and TRBJ2-5, with a tentative D call TRBD2 (6 bases). Germline loops: CDR1 ENHRY, CDR2 SYGVKD. The CDR3 runs 13 residues. In DNA, the CDR3 is TGTGGGATCCGGGACTCAGATCAAGAGACCCAGTACTTC. This encodes CGIRDSDQETQYF.

This clonotype was found many times. The chain uses TRBV29-1 and TRBJ1-1; TRBD1 might be the D (5 bases). The germline gives CDR1 SQVTM, CDR2 ANQGSEA. The CDR3 runs 10 residues. Trimming stripped 6 bases from V and 7 bases from J, with 9 bases between. The CDR3 bases are TGCAGCGTCGCGGGGGGTGAAGCTTTCTTT. This encodes CSVAGGEAFF. The variable domain in full, completed from reference TRBV29-1 and TRBJ1-1, reads SAVISQKPSRDICQRGTSLTIQCQVDSQVTMMFWYRQQPGQSLTLIATANQGSEATYESGFVIDKFPISRPNLTFSTLTVSNMSPEDSSIYLCSVAGGEAFFGQGTRLTVV.

This clonotype came up many times. The chain combines TRBV7-2 with TRBJ2-3, with D uncertain. The ends were cut back, 2 bases at V and 4 bases at J, with 4 bases in the middle. The germline CDR1 and CDR2 sequences are SGHTA and FQGNSA. The CDR3 contains 12 residues. The DNA of the CDR3 is TGTGCCAGCAGCTTATACGCAGATACGCAGTATTTT. It specifies CASSLYADTQYF.

This clonotype has ten or more counts. The genes are TRBV20-1 and TRBJ2-5; tentative D call: TRBD1 (6 bases). V lost 2 bases to trimming and J lost 5 bases, with 15 bases between them. Per germline, CDR1 DFQATT and CDR2 SNEGSKA (reference sequence). The CDR3 spans 14 residues. The CDR3, as DNA: TGCAGTGCTAGAACGAAGTGGGGGCCTGAGACCCAGTACTTC. This gives the protein CSARTKWGPETQYF.

V and J are TRBV30 and TRBJ2-7; 10 bases fit TRBD2. The CDR3 runs 14 residues. J gave up 3 bases and V 3 bases, and 5 bases lay outside the gene matches. Germline CDR1 GTSNPN, CDR2 SVGIG (reference sequence). The CDR3 here is CAWSWASGSYEQYF. The CDR3 coding sequence is TGTGCCTGGAGCTGGGCTAGCGGGAGCTACGAGCAGTACTTC.

This clonotype was found many times. The chain couples TRBV7-2 to TRBJ1-1, with no clear D. The CDR3 is 13 amino acids. The V gene lost 5 bases and the J gene lost 7 bases, with 14 bases spanning the gap. Germline V lookup: CDR1 SGHTA, CDR2 FQGNSA. The chain's CDR3 is CASSLAVANEAFF. In DNA form, the CDR3 reads TGTGCCAGCAGCCTTGCCGTGGCTAATGAAGCTTTCTTT.

V is TRBV20-1 and J is TRBJ1-4; no clear D gene. The V end lost 3 bases, the J end lost 11 bases, and 16 bases lay between the germline ends. CDR1 and CDR2 from the germline V gene are DFQATT and SNEGSKA (reference sequence). The CDR3 sequence is 13 residues long. The CDR3 here is CSASKTVGDKLFF. CDR3 DNA sequence: TGCAGTGCTAGTAAGACGGTGGGTGACAAACTGTTTTTT.

Many counts were recorded for this clonotype. This sequence joins TRBV27 and TRBJ2-3; the match to TRBD1 covers 8 bases. V shed 5 bases, J shed 4 bases, and the junction held 11 bases outside the gene matches. The CDR3 has 16 residues. CDR1 and CDR2 (germline): MNHEY, SMNVEV (reference sequence). The CDR3 is CASSIRQGFRSDTQYF. The CDR3 DNA reads TGTGCCAGCAGTATTCGACAGGGGTTCAGATCAGATACGCAGTATTTT.

At least ten counts were recorded for this clonotype. The chain combines TRBV18 with TRBJ2-5; 8 positions match TRBD2. V lost 6 bases, J lost 5 bases, and 8 bases stayed unmatched. Germline-derived CDR1 and CDR2 are KGHSH and LQKENI. This CDR3 region has 14 residues. In nucleotides, the CDR3 is TGTGCCAGCTCCCCCAGCGGGAGCGGTGAGACCCAGTACTTC. Translation gives CASSPSGSGETQYF.

In this sample, this clonotype turned up many times. The rearrangement links TRBV20-1 to TRBJ1-2; 9 bases align to TRBD1. V lost 3 bases, J lost 2 bases, and 1 base stayed unmatched. Germline CDR1 reads DFQATT; CDR2 reads SNEGSKA (reference sequence). CDR3 length equals 13 residues. The CDR3 reads CSARTGGNYGYTF. The CDR3 nucleotides read TGCAGTGCTAGGACAGGGGGGAACTATGGCTACACCTTC.

There are many counts of this clonotype. The chain is built from TRBV12-3 or TRBV12-4 and TRBJ2-7; D gene ambiguous. Deletions cut 2 bases from V and 2 bases from J, with 10 bases between. This CDR3 has 14 amino acids. CDR3 DNA sequence: TGTGCCAGCAGTTTAAGCATCCCCCCCTACGAGCAGTACTTC. Encoded protein: CASSLSIPPYEQYF.

There are many counts of this clonotype. J is TRBJ1-1 and V is TRBV24-1; 9 bases agree with TRBD1. Germline V gene data show CDR1 as KGHDR and CDR2 as SFDVKD. This CDR3 region has 13 residues. V was pared by 8 bases and J by 12 bases, with 12 bases of the junction left unmatched. The DNA of the CDR3 is TGTGCCACCACCGATCGGACAGGGGCGATCCCTTTCTTT. Protein product: CATTDRTGAIPFF.